The 21 T cell receptor beta chains given below trace back to one sample, sequenced in a study of sequential checkpoint blockade in melanoma. Documented treatment: randomized to nivolumab then ipilimumab (arm A) or the reverse (arm B). TCRdb's table, derived via immunoSEQ multiplex PCR, lists solely in-frame clones and lacks some. This table holds about 7,000 clones, approximately 22% found once. The source was tumor tissue (inferred from file names), collected from a patient given nivolumab and ipilimumab in sequence. These receptors were collected from a human donor with melanoma.

In this sample, this clone turned up a few times. The chain carries TRBV6-8 and TRBJ1-1; 7 positions match TRBD1. The CDR3 length is 15 residues. The V gene end was trimmed by 3 bases and the J gene end by 3 bases; junction bases not matched to a gene: 7. Germline V gene lookup returns CDR1 MNHGY and CDR2 SAAAGT. The CDR3 loop is CASSYTGAGDTEAFF. The CDR3 DNA is TGTGCCAGCAGTTATACAGGGGCCGGGGACACTGAAGCTTTCTTT.

This clone ranks as medium-sized (0.01 to 0.1%). V is TRBV11-3 and J is TRBJ2-2, with D uncertain. CDR3 length equals 14 residues. The V and J ends lost 5 bases and 0 bases respectively, with 7 bases between them. Germline V gene sequence: CDR1 SGHNT, CDR2 YENEEA. The CDR3 region has the DNA TGTGCCAGCAGCCTCCAGTCGAACACCGGGGAGCTGTTTTTT. This translates into CASSLQSNTGELFF.

The chain recombines TRBV18 with TRBJ2-5; no clear D gene. V lost 3 bases to trimming and J lost 1 base, with 12 bases between them. CDR3 length: 15 residues. Germline V gene sequence: CDR1 KGHSH, CDR2 LQKENI. The CDR3 protein is CASSPLVASQETQYF. The CDR3 nucleotides are TGTGCCAGCTCACCCTTGGTGGCCAGCCAAGAGACCCAGTACTTC.

The chain uses TRBV18 and TRBJ1-5; 8 bases line up with TRBD1. Germline V gene data show CDR1 as KGHSH and CDR2 as LQKENI. J was trimmed by 7 bases and V by 8 bases; bases with no gene match: 7. CDR3 length: 13 residues. The CDR3 loop is CASKGQGDQPQHF. CDR3 in DNA: TGTGCCAGCAAAGGACAGGGAGACCAGCCCCAGCATTTT.

This clone was counted only a few times. V usage is TRBV23-1 and J usage is TRBJ1-2; weak D call: TRBD1 (6 bases). TRBV23-1 qualifies as an ORF whose function is uncertain. The V gene lost 6 bases and the J gene lost 2 bases, with 25 bases spanning the gap. This CDR3 has 18 residues. The CDR3 reads CASSQDSVWGHWNYGYTF. The CDR3 bases are TGCGCCAGCAGCCAAGATTCCGTCTGGGGACACTGGAACTATGGCTACACCTTC.

This clone was seen ten or more times. The chain carries TRBV11-3 and TRBJ2-1; the D gene is possibly TRBD2 (6 bases). This CDR3 is 14 amino acids long. V shed 5 bases and J shed 5 bases, with 13 bases lying between them. CDR1 and CDR2 from the germline V gene are SGHNT and YENEEA. The CDR3 sequence is CASSPPGLNNEQFF. Written as DNA, the CDR3 is TGTGCCAGCAGCCCTCCGGGACTTAACAATGAGCAGTTCTTC.

By share, this clone counts as medium-sized. CDR3 sequence reads: CASSPGYTEAFF. CDR3 DNA: TGTGCCAGCAGCCCCGGTTACACTGAAGCTTTCTTT. The chain employs TRBV6-8 and TRBJ1-1, with no clear D. Trimming took 6 bases from V and 3 from J, leaving 8 bases between them. There are 12 residues in the CDR3. CDR1 and CDR2 from the germline V gene are MNHGY and SAAAGT.

This clone is categorized as medium-sized. The chain couples TRBV6-8 to TRBJ1-4; 7 nucleotides match TRBD1. Germline CDR1 reads MNHGY; CDR2 reads SAAAGT. The CDR3 is made up of 15 amino acids. After removal of 5 bases from V and 7 bases from J, the junction contained 10 bases not matched to a gene. CDR3 residues: CASSTSRQGGEKLFF. The DNA of the CDR3 is TGTGCCAGCAGTACCTCACGGCAGGGGGGTGAAAAACTGTTTTTT.

The V and J genes are TRBV6-8 and TRBJ2-3; D is perhaps TRBD2 (5 bases). There are 14 residues in the CDR3. V lost 9 bases, J lost 0 bases, and 13 bases lay in between. CDR1 MNHGY and CDR2 SAAAGT come from the germline V gene. As DNA, the CDR3 is TGTGCCAGTAGAGGGCGGGCTAGCACAGATACGCAGTATTTT. Amino acid sequence: CASRGRASTDTQYF.

This clone was counted ten times or more. This chain uses TRBV6-8 with TRBJ2-3; no reliable D call. The V end lost 10 bases, the J end lost 2 bases, and 13 bases lay between the germline ends. CDR3 length: 13 amino acids. Germline CDR1 reads MNHGY; CDR2 reads SAAAGT. CDR3 bases: TGTGCCACCTCCCGGTACCCCACAGATACGCAGTATTTT. It specifies CATSRYPTDTQYF.

This chain connects TRBV11-3 to TRBJ2-2; D is ambiguous. Germline V CDR1 and CDR2: SGHNT, YENEEA. CDR3 length equals 14 residues. V lost 5 bases to trimming and J lost 4 bases, with 11 bases between them. The CDR3: CASSLRSGTGELFF. CDR3 DNA: TGTGCCAGCAGCCTACGTAGTGGCACCGGGGAGCTGTTTTTT. Full variable domain (outside the CDR3, taken from reference TRBV11-3 and TRBJ2-2): EAGVVQSPRYKIIEKKQPVAFWCNPISGHNTLYWYLQNLGQGPELLIRYENEEAVDDSQLPKDRFSAERLKGVDSTLKIQPAELGDSAVYLCASSLRSGTGELFFGEGSRLTVL.

This clone appeared a few times. The J gene is TRBJ1-2, the V gene TRBV11-3; weak D call: TRBD1 (5 bases). Germline lookup yields CDR1 SGHNT and CDR2 YENEEA. The CDR3 is 14 amino acids. Trimming removed 5 bases at V and 7 bases at J, with 17 bases between. This chain's CDR3 is CASSATPGSGGYTF. In nucleotides, the CDR3 is TGTGCCAGCAGCGCTACCCCAGGGAGCGGTGGCTACACCTTC. Full variable domain (outside the CDR3, taken from reference TRBV11-3 and TRBJ1-2): EAGVVQSPRYKIIEKKQPVAFWCNPISGHNTLYWYLQNLGQGPELLIRYENEEAVDDSQLPKDRFSAERLKGVDSTLKIQPAELGDSAVYLCASSATPGSGGYTFGSGTRLTVV.

The table lists this clone with a few counts. The chain combines TRBV6-8 with TRBJ1-1; weak D call: TRBD1 (6 bases). Trimming cost V 4 bases and J 1 base, with 16 bases left between them. CDR3 length: 16 residues. CDR1 and CDR2 (germline): MNHGY, SAAAGT. CDR3 sequence reads: CASSSGPYRANTEAFF. As DNA, the CDR3 is TGTGCCAGCAGTTCGGGTCCCTACAGGGCGAACACTGAAGCTTTCTTT.

This clone is medium-sized within its sample. The chain joins TRBV6-8 to TRBJ2-2; tentatively, D is TRBD2 (6 bases). The V gene's germline CDR1 is MNHGY and CDR2 SAAAGT. V was shortened by 10 bases and J by 0 bases, with 12 bases between the two germline ends. There are 14 residues in the CDR3. The CDR3 DNA reads TGTGCCACCTACGCGGGGACGAACACCGGGGAGCTGTTTTTT. It yields the protein CATYAGTNTGELFF.

The chain uses TRBV18 and TRBJ2-7, with TRBD1 matching 8 bases. With 6 bases clipped from V and 5 bases from J, the junction kept 12 bases outside the gene matches. The CDR3 covers 15 residues. CDR1 and CDR2 from the germline V gene are KGHSH and LQKENI. The CDR3 bases are TGTGCCAGCTCCCAGGCCGGGTCAGGGGGCGACGAGCAGTACTTC. This sequence encodes CASSQAGSGGDEQYF.

The sample holds many counts of this clone. V is TRBV9 and J is TRBJ2-1; 7 positions match TRBD1. This CDR3 spans 14 amino acids. Per germline, CDR1 SGDLS and CDR2 YYNGEE. The J segment lost 2 bases and the V segment lost 4 bases, leaving 3 bases of the junction unmatched. The DNA for the CDR3 is TGTGCCAGCAGCTTAGGGACAGCCTACAATGAGCAGTTCTTC. This codes for CASSLGTAYNEQFF.

This clone was observed a handful of times. The chain carries TRBV6-8 and TRBJ1-5; the D is unclear. V dropped 6 bases and J dropped 0 bases, with 3 bases sitting between them. The CDR3 covers 12 residues. Germline V gene data show CDR1 as MNHGY and CDR2 as SAAAGT. The CDR3, as DNA: TGTGCCAGCAGAGATAGCAATCAGCCCCAGCATTTT. Translating gives CASRDSNQPQHF.

In its sample, this clone was seen a few times. Here the CDR3 reads CASTTGGRATNEKLFF. In DNA form, the CDR3 reads TGTGCCAGTACCACAGGGGGAAGAGCAACTAATGAAAAACTGTTTTTT. The V gene is TRBV19, the J gene TRBJ1-4, with 8 nucleotides matching TRBD1. Germline lookup yields CDR1 LNHDA and CDR2 SQIVND (reference sequence). The length of the CDR3 is 16 residues. With 7 bases clipped from V and 0 bases from J, the junction kept 7 bases outside the gene matches.

V is TRBV23-1 and J is TRBJ2-1, with TRBD1 as a possible D gene (5 bases). TRBV23-1 qualifies as an ORF whose function is uncertain. The CDR3 sequence is 13 residues long. The V gene lost 6 bases and the J gene lost 6 bases, with 12 bases spanning the gap. CDR3 DNA: TGCGCCAGCAGCCAACCCCAGGGCAATGAGCAGTTCTTC. This translates into CASSQPQGNEQFF.

The chain uses TRBV11-3 and TRBJ2-7; D may be TRBD1 (5 bases). Trimming removed 4 bases at V and 1 base at J, with 11 bases between. CDR1 is SGHNT, CDR2 YENEEA, per germline. The length of the CDR3 is 14 residues. This CDR3 is CASSSQTASYEQYF. As DNA, the CDR3 is TGTGCCAGCAGCTCACAGACAGCATCCTACGAGCAGTACTTC.

J is TRBJ2-2 and V is TRBV11-3; 8 bases agree with TRBD1. CDR1 and CDR2 from the germline V gene are SGHNT and YENEEA. V shed 5 bases, J shed 5 bases, and the junction held 13 bases outside the gene matches. The CDR3 runs to 17 residues. CDR3 in DNA: TGTGCCAGCAGCCTAGGGGGCCGGACAGGGTGGACCGGGGAGCTGTTTTTT. It encodes CASSLGGRTGWTGELFF.